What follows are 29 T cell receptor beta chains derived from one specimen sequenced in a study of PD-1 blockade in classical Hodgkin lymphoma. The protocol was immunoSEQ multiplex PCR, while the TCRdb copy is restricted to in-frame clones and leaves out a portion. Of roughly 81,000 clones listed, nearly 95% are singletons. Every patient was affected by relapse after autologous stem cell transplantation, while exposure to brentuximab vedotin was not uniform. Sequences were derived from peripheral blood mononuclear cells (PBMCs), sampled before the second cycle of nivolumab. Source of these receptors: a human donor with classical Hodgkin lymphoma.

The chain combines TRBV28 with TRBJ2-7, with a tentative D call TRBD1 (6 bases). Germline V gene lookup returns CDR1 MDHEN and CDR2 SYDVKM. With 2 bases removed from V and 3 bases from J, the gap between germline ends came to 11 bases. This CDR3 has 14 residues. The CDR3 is CASSLGDTRYEQYF. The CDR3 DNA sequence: TGTGCCAGCAGTTTAGGGGACACCCGCTACGAGCAGTACTTC.

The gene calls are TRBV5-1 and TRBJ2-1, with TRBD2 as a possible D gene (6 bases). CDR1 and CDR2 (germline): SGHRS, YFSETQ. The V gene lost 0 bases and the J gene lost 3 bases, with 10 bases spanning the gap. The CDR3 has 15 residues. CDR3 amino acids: CASSLGGEGYNEQFF. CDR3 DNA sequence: TGCGCCAGCAGCTTGGGCGGGGAAGGCTACAATGAGCAGTTCTTC.

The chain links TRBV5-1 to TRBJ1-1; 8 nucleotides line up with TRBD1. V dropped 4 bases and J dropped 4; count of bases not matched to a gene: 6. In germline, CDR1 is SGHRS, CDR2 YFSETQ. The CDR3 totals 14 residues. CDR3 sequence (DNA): TGCGCCAGCAGCATTAGACAGGGGATCACTGAAGCTTTCTTT. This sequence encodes CASSIRQGITEAFF.

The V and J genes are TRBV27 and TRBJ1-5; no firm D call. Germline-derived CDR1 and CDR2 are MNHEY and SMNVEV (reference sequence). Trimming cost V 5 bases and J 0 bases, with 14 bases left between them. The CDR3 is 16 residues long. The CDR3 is CASSPRQSYSNQPQHF. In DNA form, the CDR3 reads TGTGCCAGCAGTCCACGCCAGAGTTATAGCAATCAGCCCCAGCATTTT.

This CDR3 is CASSSTRGRRSEQYF. The CDR3 nucleotides read TGTGCCAGCAGTTCCACCAGGGGGCGCAGGAGTGAGCAGTACTTC. The chain has TRBV11-2 and TRBJ2-7, with 8 bases fitting TRBD1. V was pared by 6 bases and J by 7 bases, with 14 bases of the junction left unmatched. There are 15 residues in the CDR3. Germline CDR1 and CDR2: SGHAT and FQNNGV.

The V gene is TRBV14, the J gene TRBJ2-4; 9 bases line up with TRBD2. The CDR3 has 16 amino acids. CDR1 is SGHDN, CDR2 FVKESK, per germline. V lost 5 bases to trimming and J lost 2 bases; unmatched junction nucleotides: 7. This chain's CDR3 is CASSNGSGSSKNIQYF. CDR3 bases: TGTGCCAGCAGCAACGGTAGCGGGAGTTCCAAAAACATTCAGTACTTC. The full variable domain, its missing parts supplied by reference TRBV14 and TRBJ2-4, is EAGVTQFPSHSVIEKGQTVTLRCDPISGHDNLYWYRRVMGKEIKFLLHFVKESKQDESGMPNNRFLAERTGGTYSTLKVQPAELEDSGVYFCASSNGSGSSKNIQYFGAGTRLSVL.

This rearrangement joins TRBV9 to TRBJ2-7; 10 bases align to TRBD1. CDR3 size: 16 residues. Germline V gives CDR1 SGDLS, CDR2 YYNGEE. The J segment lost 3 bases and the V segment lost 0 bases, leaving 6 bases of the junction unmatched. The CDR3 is CASSVGEDRGIYEQYF. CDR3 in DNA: TGTGCCAGCAGCGTAGGTGAGGACAGGGGGATCTACGAGCAGTACTTC.

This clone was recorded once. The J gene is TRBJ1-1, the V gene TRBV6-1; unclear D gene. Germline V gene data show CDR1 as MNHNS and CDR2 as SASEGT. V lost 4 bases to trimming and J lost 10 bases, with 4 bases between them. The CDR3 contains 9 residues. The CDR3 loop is CASSVIAFF. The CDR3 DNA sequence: TGTGCCAGCAGTGTGATAGCTTTCTTT.

CDR3 residues: CASSMGPYNEQFF. The CDR3 nucleotides read TGTGCCAGTAGTATGGGACCGTACAATGAGCAGTTCTTC. The rearrangement links TRBV19 to TRBJ2-1; D tentatively fits TRBD1 or TRBD2 (5 bases each). Trimming left V 3 bases short and J 4 bases short, with 7 bases between. The CDR3 runs 13 residues. Germline assignment: CDR1 LNHDA and CDR2 SQIVND (reference sequence).

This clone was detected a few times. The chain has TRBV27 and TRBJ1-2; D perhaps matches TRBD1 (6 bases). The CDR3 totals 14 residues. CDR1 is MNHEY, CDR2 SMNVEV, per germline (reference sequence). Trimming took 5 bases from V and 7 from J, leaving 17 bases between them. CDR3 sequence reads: CASSPLQGLGGYTF. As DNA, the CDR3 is TGTGCCAGCAGTCCGTTGCAGGGGCTTGGTGGCTACACCTTC.

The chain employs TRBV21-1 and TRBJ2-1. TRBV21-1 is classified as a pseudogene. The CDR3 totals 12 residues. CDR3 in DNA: TGTGCCAGCAGCACCGTGGGCAATGAGCAGTTCTTC. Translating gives CASSTVGNEQFF.

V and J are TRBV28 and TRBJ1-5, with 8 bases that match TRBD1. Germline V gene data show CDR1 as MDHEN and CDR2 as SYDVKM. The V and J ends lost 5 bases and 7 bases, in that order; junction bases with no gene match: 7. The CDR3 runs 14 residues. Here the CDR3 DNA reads TGTGCCAGCAGTCTTTATACAGGGGGGCAGCCCCAGCATTTT. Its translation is CASSLYTGGQPQHF.

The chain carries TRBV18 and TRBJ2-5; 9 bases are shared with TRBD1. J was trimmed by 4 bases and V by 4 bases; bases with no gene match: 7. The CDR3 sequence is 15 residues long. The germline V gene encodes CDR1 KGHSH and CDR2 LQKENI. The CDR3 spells CASSRTGTGRETQYF. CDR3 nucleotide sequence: TGTGCCAGCTCACGTACCGGGACAGGGAGAGAGACCCAGTACTTC. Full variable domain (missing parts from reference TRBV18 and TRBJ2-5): NAGVMQNPRHLVRRRGQEARLRCSPMKGHSHVYWYRQLPEEGLKFMVYLQKENIIDESGMPKERFSAEFPKEGPSILRIQQVVRGDSAAYFCASSRTGTGRETQYFGPGTRLLVL.

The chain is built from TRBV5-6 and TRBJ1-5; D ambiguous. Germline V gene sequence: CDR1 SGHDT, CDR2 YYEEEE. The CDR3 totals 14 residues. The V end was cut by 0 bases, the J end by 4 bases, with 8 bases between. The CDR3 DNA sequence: TGTGCCAGCAGCTTGGCCCGGAGAAATCAGCCCCAGCATTTT. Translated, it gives CASSLARRNQPQHF.

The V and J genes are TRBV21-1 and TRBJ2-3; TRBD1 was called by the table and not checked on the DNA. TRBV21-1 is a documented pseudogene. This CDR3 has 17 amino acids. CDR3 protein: CASSKEGTGGFTDTQYF. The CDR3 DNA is TGTGCCAGCAGCAAAGAAGGGACAGGGGGGTTCACAGATACGCAGTATTTT.

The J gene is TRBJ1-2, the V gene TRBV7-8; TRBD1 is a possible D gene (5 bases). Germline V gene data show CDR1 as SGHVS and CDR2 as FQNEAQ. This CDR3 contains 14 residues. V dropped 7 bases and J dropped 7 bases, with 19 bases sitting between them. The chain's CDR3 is CASKSRGLSGGYTF. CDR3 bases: TGTGCCAGCAAGAGTAGGGGTTTGTCGGGTGGCTACACCTTC.

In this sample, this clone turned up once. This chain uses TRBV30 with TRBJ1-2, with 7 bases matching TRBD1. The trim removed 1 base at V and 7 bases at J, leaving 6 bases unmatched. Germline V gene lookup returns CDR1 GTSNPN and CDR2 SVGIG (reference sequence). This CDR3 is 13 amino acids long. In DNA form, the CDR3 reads TGTGCCTGGAGTGGTACAGGGGCAAGTGGCTACACCTTC. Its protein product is CAWSGTGASGYTF.

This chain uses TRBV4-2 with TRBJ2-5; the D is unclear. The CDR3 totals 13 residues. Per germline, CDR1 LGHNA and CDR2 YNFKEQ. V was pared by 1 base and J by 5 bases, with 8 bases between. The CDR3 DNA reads TGTGCCAGCAGCCAAGGGTTTGGTGAGACCCAGTACTTC. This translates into CASSQGFGETQYF.

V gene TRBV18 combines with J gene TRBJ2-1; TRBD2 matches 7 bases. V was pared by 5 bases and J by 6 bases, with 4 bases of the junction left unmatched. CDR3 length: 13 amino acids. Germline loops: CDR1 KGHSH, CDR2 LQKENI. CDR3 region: CASSTGGPNEQFF. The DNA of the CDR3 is TGTGCCAGCTCAACGGGAGGCCCCAATGAGCAGTTCTTC.

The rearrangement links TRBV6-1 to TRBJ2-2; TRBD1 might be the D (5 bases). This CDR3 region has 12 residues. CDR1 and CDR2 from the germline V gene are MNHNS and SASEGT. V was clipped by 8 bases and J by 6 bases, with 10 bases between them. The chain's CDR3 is CASGWGSGELFF. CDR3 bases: TGTGCCAGCGGTTGGGGCTCCGGGGAGCTGTTTTTT.

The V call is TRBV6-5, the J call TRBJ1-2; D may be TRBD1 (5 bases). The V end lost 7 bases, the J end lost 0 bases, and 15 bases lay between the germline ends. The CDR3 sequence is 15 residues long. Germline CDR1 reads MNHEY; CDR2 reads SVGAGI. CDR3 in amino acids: CASTPWGVTNYGYTF. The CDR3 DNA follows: TGTGCCAGCACCCCATGGGGGGTGACTAACTATGGCTACACCTTC.

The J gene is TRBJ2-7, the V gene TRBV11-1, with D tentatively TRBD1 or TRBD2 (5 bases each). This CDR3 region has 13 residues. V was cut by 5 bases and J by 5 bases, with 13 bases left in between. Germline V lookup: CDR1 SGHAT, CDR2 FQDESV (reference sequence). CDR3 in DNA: TGTGCCAGCAGCCCGCCATGGGGGAACGAGCAGTACTTC. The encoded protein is CASSPPWGNEQYF.

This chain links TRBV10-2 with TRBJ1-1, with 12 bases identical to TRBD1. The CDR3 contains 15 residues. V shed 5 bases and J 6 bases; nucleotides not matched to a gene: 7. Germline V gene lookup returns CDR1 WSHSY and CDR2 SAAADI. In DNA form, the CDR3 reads TGCGCCAGCAGTCACCGGGACAGGGGGCTGGCTGAAGCTTTCTTT. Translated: CASSHRDRGLAEAFF.

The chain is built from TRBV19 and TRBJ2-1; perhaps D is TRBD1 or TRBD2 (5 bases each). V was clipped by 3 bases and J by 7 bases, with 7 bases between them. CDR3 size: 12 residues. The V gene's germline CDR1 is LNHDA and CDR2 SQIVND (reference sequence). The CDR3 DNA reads TGTGCCAGTAGTATTTGGGGGAATGAGCAGTTCTTC. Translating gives CASSIWGNEQFF.

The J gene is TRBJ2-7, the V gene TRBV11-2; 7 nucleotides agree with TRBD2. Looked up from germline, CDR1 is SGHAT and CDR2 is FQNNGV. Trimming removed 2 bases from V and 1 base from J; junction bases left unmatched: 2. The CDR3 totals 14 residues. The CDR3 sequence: CASSLSSGSYEQYF. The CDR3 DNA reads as TGTGCCAGCAGCTTATCTAGCGGTTCCTACGAGCAGTACTTC. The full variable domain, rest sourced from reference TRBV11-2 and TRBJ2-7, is EAGVAQSPRYKIIEKRQSVAFWCNPISGHATLYWYQQILGQGPKLLIQFQNNGVVDDSQLPKDRFSAERLKGVDSTLKIQPAKLEDSAVYLCASSLSSGSYEQYFGPGTRLTVT.

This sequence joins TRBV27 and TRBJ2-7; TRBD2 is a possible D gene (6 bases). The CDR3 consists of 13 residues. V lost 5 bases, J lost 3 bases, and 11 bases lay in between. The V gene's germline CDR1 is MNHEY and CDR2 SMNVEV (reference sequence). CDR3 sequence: CASSRRENYEQYF. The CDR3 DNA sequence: TGTGCCAGCAGTCGCCGGGAGAACTACGAGCAGTACTTC.

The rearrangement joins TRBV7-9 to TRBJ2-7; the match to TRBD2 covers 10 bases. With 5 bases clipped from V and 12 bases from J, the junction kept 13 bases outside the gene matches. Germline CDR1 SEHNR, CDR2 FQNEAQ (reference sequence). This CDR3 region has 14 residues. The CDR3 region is CASSPPATSGLRYF. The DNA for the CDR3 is TGTGCCAGCAGCCCCCCCGCGACTAGCGGGCTGAGGTACTTC.

The CDR3 DNA is TGTGCCAGCAGCCCGGACTTAGCGCTACGGGGACACAATGAGCAGTTCTTC. Residues: CASSPDLALRGHNEQFF. The chain couples TRBV7-9 to TRBJ2-1, with D perhaps given as TRBD1 or TRBD2 (5 bases each). V was trimmed by 5 bases and J by 5 bases, leaving 22 bases between them. CDR3 length: 17 amino acids. Germline V gene sequence: CDR1 SEHNR, CDR2 FQNEAQ (reference sequence).

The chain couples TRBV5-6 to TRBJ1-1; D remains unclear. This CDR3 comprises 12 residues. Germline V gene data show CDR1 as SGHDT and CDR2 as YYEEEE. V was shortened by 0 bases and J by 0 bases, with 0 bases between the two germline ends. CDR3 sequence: CASSLVNTEAFF. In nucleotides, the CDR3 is TGTGCCAGCAGCTTGGTGAACACTGAAGCTTTCTTT. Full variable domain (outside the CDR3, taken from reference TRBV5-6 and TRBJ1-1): DAGVTQSPTHLIKTRGQQVTLRCSPKSGHDTVSWYQQALGQGPQFIFQYYEEEERQRGNFPDRFSGHQFPNYSSELNVNALLLGDSALYLCASSLVNTEAFFGQGTRLTVV.